The clone carrying this T cell receptor (beta chain) came up a few times. The antigen remains undetermined. This record belongs to a study of blood T cells in healthy people across ages. Study-level background: When template switching was applied, about one barcoded beta molecule was captured per two T cells.

Germline V gene lookup returns CDR1 LNHNV and CDR2 YYDKDF (reference sequence). This CDR3 region has 13 residues. V was pared by 5 bases and J by 5 bases, with 12 bases between. The authors ran a second PCR of 7 to 11 cycles using a sample-barcoded 5' primer and a J-beta primer mix. MiXCR was run by TCRdb on the 5' RACE reads, yielding one entry per CDR3 protein. The data contain about 1,500,000 distinct CDR3 sequences, roughly 45% of them seen just once; the ten biggest clones take up 7% to 9%. Study observations and caveats: Total diversity from one million sequenced T cells was likely underestimated.

Individuals who donated were healthy Caucasians from Russia aged about 6 to 90. Per individual sample, total RNA of at least 5 micrograms was extracted. This rearrangement joins TRBV15 to TRBJ1-1; D might be TRBD1 (5 bases). The source material was blood. The sequence was obtained from a woman between 18 and 29 years old in good health. DNA of the CDR3: TGTGCCACCAGCGGGTGGGGGTCGACTGAAGCTTTCTTT. Translating gives CATSGWGSTEAFF.